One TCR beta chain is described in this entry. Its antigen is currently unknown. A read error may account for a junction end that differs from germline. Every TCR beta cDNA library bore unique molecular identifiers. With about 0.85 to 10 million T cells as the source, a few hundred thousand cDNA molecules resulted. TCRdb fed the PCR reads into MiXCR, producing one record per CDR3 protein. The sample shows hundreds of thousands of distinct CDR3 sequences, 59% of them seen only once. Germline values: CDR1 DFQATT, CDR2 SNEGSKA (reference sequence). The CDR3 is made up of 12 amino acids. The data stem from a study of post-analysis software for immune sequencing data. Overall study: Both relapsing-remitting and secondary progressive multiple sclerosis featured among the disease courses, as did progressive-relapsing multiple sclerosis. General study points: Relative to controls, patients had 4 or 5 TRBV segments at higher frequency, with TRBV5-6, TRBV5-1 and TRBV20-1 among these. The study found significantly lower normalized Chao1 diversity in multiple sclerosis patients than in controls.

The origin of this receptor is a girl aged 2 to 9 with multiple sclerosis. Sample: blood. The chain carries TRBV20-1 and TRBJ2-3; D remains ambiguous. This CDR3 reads CRASGSTDTQYF. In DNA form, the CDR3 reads TGCAGGGCTAGTGGCAGCACAGATACGCAGTATTTT.